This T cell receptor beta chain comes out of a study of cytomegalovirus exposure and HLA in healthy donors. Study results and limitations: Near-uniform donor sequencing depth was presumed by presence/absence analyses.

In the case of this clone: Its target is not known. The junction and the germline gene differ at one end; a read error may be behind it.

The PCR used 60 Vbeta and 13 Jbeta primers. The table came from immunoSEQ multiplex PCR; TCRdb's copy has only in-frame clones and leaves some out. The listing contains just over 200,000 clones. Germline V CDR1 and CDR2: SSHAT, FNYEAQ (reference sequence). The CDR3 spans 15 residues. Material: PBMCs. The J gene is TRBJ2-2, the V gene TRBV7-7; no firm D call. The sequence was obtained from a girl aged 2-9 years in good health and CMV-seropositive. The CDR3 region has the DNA TGTGCTAGCAGCTTATATTCGGGGAACACCGGGGAGCTGTTTTTT. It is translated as CASSLYSGNTGELFF.